This TCR beta chain was identified during a study of cytomegalovirus exposure and HLA in healthy donors. Trimming at V came to 8 bases and at J to 3 bases, leaving 7 bases not matched to a gene. This CDR3 has 14 amino acids. The germline CDR1 and CDR2 sequences are WSHSY and SAAADI. Findings and limits, study-wide: Most CMV-associated TCR beta chains were later found to appear HLA-restricted. Analysis was carried out at a later point, and it linked a missense DCLRE1C variant to TCR beta V- and J-gene trimming. Altogether, 150 to 200 TCR beta chains were recorded as cytomegalovirus-associated.

In the PCR, 60 Vbeta and 13 Jbeta primers were used. Method: immunoSEQ multiplex PCR; TCRdb's copy keeps in-frame clones and lacks some. The listing contains some 82,000 clones. About this clone: Its target is not known.

Sequencing used PBMCs. The clonotype comes from a woman between 25 and 40 years old in good health and CMV-seronegative. The chain recombines TRBV10-2 with TRBJ2-3, with 8 bases that match TRBD1. The CDR3 sequence: CASSSDRVTDTQYF. As DNA, the CDR3 is TGCGCCAGCTCCTCGGACAGGGTTACAGATACGCAGTATTTT.